The T cell receptor beta chain under discussion was sequenced for a study of T cells in localized non-small cell lung cancer. Study-level points and caveats: Longer overall survival was associated with a higher density of T cells in the blood. Median detection of top 100 tumor clones in adjacent lung was under 75 clones.

Only in-frame clones appear in the TCRdb table, and some are missing; sequencing was by immunoSEQ multiplex PCR. This table has about 30,000 clones, 89% appearing once. J gave up 5 bases and V 6 bases, and 8 bases lay outside the gene matches. The germline V gene has CDR1 ENHRY and CDR2 SYGVKD. The CDR3 runs 15 residues. Remarks on this clone: Its antigen is not identified.

This chain links TRBV10-3 with TRBJ1-1; 11 bases are shared with TRBD1. The clonotype originates from a woman aged 35-75 years with stage I lung adenocarcinoma. The sample was peripheral blood, taken before any cancer treatment. The CDR3 region is CAIRPQGQGGTEAFF. CDR3 nucleotide sequence: TGTGCCATCAGACCCCAGGGACAGGGGGGAACTGAAGCTTTCTTT.